This T cell receptor beta chain was documented in a study of Graves' ophthalmopathy and Graves' hyperthyroidism. Using RNA transcripts, the TCR beta CDR3 regions were amplified. Investigators did first-round RT-PCR with HTBI primers, then second-round multiplex PCR. TCRdb re-called the multiplex PCR reads through MiXCR, storing one row per CDR3 protein. Of 200,000 to 250,000 distinct CDR3 sequences in the sample, roughly 21% were seen once. This clonotype was recorded many times. The CDR3 contains 14 residues. J lost 3 bases, V lost 2 bases, and 4 bases had no gene match. Germline V gene lookup returns CDR1 LNHDA and CDR2 SQIVND (reference sequence).

This receptor was identified in a woman aged 50 to 60 with Graves' ophthalmopathy. This sequence joins TRBV19 and TRBJ2-7, with 7 nucleotides matching TRBD1. The material sequenced was peripheral blood. DNA of the CDR3: TGTGCCAGTAGTATATACGCAGGGGGCTACGAGCAGTACTTC. Translated, it gives CASSIYAGGYEQYF.